The rows below give T cell receptor beta chains drawn from one sample of a study of blood T cell repertoires in COVID-19. Clones were read by immunoSEQ multiplex PCR, and TCRdb kept only the in-frame ones, dropping some. This sample has fewer than 400,000 clones, with around 87% found just once. Sequenced: peripheral blood. These receptors were taken from a human donor in a cohort sampled during active COVID-19. Both conserved end residues are part of each CDR3. A D gene is named only where the DNA matches it firmly. Where a row states a size, it is once, few, many or the class of an expanded clone; other rows omit it.

d_gene	v_gene	abundance	j_gene	CDR3nt	CDR3aa
TRBD2	TRBV6-5	once	TRBJ2-3	TGTGCCAGCAGTTACCTAGCGGGACGGAGAGATACGCAGTATTTT	CASSYLAGRRDTQYF
.	TRBV19	.	TRBJ1-6	TGTGCCAGTAGTATTACGGGGGGCGGTTCACCCCTCCACTTT	CASSITGGGSPLHF
TRBD1	TRBV19	.	TRBJ2-7	TGTGCCAGTAGTATCCGGACAGGGGGGGACTACTACGAGCAGTACTTC	CASSIRTGGDYYEQYF
.	TRBV15	.	TRBJ1-2	TGTGCCACCAGCAGAGGAGGGTATGAGGGCTATGGCTACACCTTC	CATSRGGYEGYGYTF
TRBD1	TRBV6-5	.	TRBJ1-5	TGTGCCAGCAGCCAGGACAGGGGCGGAAATCAGCCCCAGCATTTT	CASSQDRGGNQPQHF
.	TRBV4-1	few	TRBJ1-4	TGCGCCAGCAGCCAAAGGAGGATACAGGGATTGAATGAAAAACTGTTTTTT	CASSQRRIQGLNEKLFF
TRBD1	TRBV24-1	once	TRBJ2-1	TGTGCCACCAGTGACCCCGAGGGGCAGGGGGCTGGGCACAATGAGCAGTTCTTC	CATSDPEGQGAGHNEQFF
TRBD1	TRBV28	.	TRBJ2-7	TGTGCCAGCAGTTTATTAGACAGGGACTCCTACGAGCAGTACTTC	CASSLLDRDSYEQYF
.	TRBV6-5	.	TRBJ2-3	TGTGCCAGCAGCCGTGGGAGCTCCCAAGATACGCAGTATTTT	CASSRGSSQDTQYF
TRBD2	TRBV9	once	TRBJ2-1	TGTGCCAGCAGTTGGGGCGGGGGGTTTGTGGATGAGCAGTTCTTC	CASSWGGGFVDEQFF
TRBD1	TRBV27	.	TRBJ1-2	TGTGCCAGCAGTTTACGGGGACAGGGGGCCAGGATGGGTGGCTACACCTTC	CASSLRGQGARMGGYTF
TRBD2	TRBV3-1/TRBV3-2	.	TRBJ2-7	TGTGCCAGCAGCCAAGATTGGGGGGGACAGCAGTACTTC	CASSQDWGGQQYF
TRBD1	TRBV2	.	TRBJ1-4	TGTGCCAGCAGGGACAGGGGGGCTAATGAAAAACTGTTTTTT	CASRDRGANEKLFF
.	TRBV30	.	TRBJ1-1	TGTGCCTGGACGGAGGGGCTGAACACTGAAGCTTTCTTT	CAWTEGLNTEAFF
.	TRBV30	.	TRBJ2-7	TGTGCCTGGAGTGTCGCAGGATACGAGCAGTACTTC	CAWSVAGYEQYF
.	TRBV7-6	.	TRBJ2-7	TGTGCCAGCAGCTTAGTGGCGCGGTCCGAGCAGTACTTC	CASSLVARSEQYF
TRBD2	TRBV3-1/TRBV3-2	once	TRBJ2-2	TGTGCCAGCAGCCAAGATCTAGCGGGAGCAACCGGGGAGCTGTTTTTT	CASSQDLAGATGELFF
TRBD2	TRBV9	.	TRBJ2-1	TGTGCCAGCAGCGTCGGTTCAGCGGGGGGGCACCTCGGCTCCTACAATGAGCAGTTCTTC	CASSVGSAGGHLGSYNEQFF
.	TRBV9	.	TRBJ2-2	TGTGCCAGCAGCCCAAACCACAGGGTTCGCAACACCGGGGAGCTGTTTTTT	CASSPNHRVRNTGELFF
.	TRBV9	.	TRBJ1-2	TGTGCCAGCACCGGGGGGAACTATGGCTACACCTTC	CASTGGNYGYTF
.	TRBV27	.	TRBJ1-4	TGTGCCAGCAGTTCTCAGGGGTCGGGGAATGAAAAACTGTTTTTT	CASSSQGSGNEKLFF
.	TRBV7-3	.	TRBJ1-1	TGTGCCAGCAGCGGGGGGATCGGCACTGAAGCTTTCTTT	CASSGGIGTEAFF
.	TRBV7-8	.	TRBJ1-5	TGTGCCAGCAGTACCGCGGCAAGCAATCAGCCCCAGCATTTT	CASSTAASNQPQHF
.	TRBV7-2	.	TRBJ2-3	TGTGCCAGCAGCTCACTCCTCGTCGCGAGTACGCAGTATTTT	CASSSLLVASTQYF
.	TRBV2	many	TRBJ1-2	TGTGCCAGCACAGCGGGGTTCTCTAACTATGGCTACACCTTC	CASTAGFSNYGYTF
.	TRBV15	.	TRBJ1-2	TGTGCCACCAGCAGAGATTATTACAGCTATGGCTACACCTTC	CATSRDYYSYGYTF
TRBD2	TRBV3-1/TRBV3-2	.	TRBJ2-3	TGTGCCAGCAGCCAAGGTGGTCTAGCGGGGACAGATACGCAGTATTTT	CASSQGGLAGTDTQYF
.	TRBV27	.	TRBJ1-1	TGTGCCAGCAGTTTATCCTCAGGGGCCTTGAACACTGAAGCTTTCTTT	CASSLSSGALNTEAFF
.	TRBV4-1	.	TRBJ2-5	TGCGCCAGCAGCCGCTGGGCTTCGTACCAAGAGACCCAGTACTTC	CASSRWASYQETQYF
.	TRBV30	.	TRBJ2-1	TGTGCCTGGAGTCCCCCTCCTGTCTCGGGGAATGAGCAGTTCTTC	CAWSPPPVSGNEQFF
.	TRBV5-1	.	TRBJ2-3	TGCGCCAGCAGCTTGGGACAGCGCACAGATACGCAGTATTTT	CASSLGQRTDTQYF
.	TRBV20-1	.	TRBJ1-5	TGCAGTGCTAGTTATCAGACAGCTGGCAATCAGCCCCAGCATTTT	CSASYQTAGNQPQHF
.	TRBV19	.	TRBJ2-2	TGTGCCAGTAGTATGAGGAACACCGGGGAGCTGTTTTTT	CASSMRNTGELFF
.	TRBV20-1	.	TRBJ1-5	TGCAGTGCTAGTTTTGGGCACAATCAGCCCCAGCATTTT	CSASFGHNQPQHF
.	TRBV4-1	.	TRBJ2-5	TGCGCCAGCAGCCCATCATTTGGAGTGCACCAAGAGACCCAGTACTTC	CASSPSFGVHQETQYF
TRBD1	TRBV6-4	.	TRBJ1-2	TGTGCCAGCAGCCCGACAGGGACCCCGGCTAACTATGGCTACACCTTC	CASSPTGTPANYGYTF
TRBD1	TRBV28	.	TRBJ1-3	TGTGCCAGCACCCGATTGGGGACAGCTGGAAACACCATATATTTT	CASTRLGTAGNTIYF
TRBD1	TRBV6-5	.	TRBJ2-7	TGTGCCAGCAGTAGGGACAGGCCCGCCGAGCAGTACTTC	CASSRDRPAEQYF
.	TRBV29-1	.	TRBJ2-3	TGCAGCGTTGAATTTGGAGGTAGCACAGATACGCAGTATTTT	CSVEFGGSTDTQYF
.	TRBV21-1	once	TRBJ1-1	TGTGCCAGCAGCAAAGAAAGGGGTGGGGCTTGGTGGCGCCTCATGAACACTGAAGCTTTCTTT	CASSKERGGAWWRLMNTEAFF
.	TRBV5-1	.	TRBJ2-7	TGCGCCAGCAGCTTGGCCGGTGAGGATACCTACGAGCAGTACTTC	CASSLAGEDTYEQYF
.	TRBV6-1	.	TRBJ1-2	TGTGCCAGCAGTGAAATTAGGCAGGGGTTTAACTATGGCTACACCTTC	CASSEIRQGFNYGYTF
.	TRBV4-1	.	TRBJ2-1	TGCGCCAGCACCAAATCGGGTCCTAGCTCCTACAATGAGCAGTTCTTC	CASTKSGPSSYNEQFF
.	TRBV19	.	TRBJ1-1	TGTGCCAGTAGTCCAAACTCGGTCGGAGGGAACACTGAAGCTTTCTTT	CASSPNSVGGNTEAFF
.	TRBV14	.	TRBJ2-1	TGTGCCAGCAGCCCCAGGGTGAGCTCCTACAATGAGCAGTTCTTC	CASSPRVSSYNEQFF
TRBD1	TRBV10-3	.	TRBJ1-5	TGTGCCATCAGTGAGACGCACACAGGGGAGAATCAGCCCCAGCATTTT	CAISETHTGENQPQHF
.	TRBV18	.	TRBJ2-7	TGTGCCAGCTCCGCGTTGAGGCAGACCTTAAGCTCCTACGAGCAGTACTTC	CASSALRQTLSSYEQYF
TRBD1	TRBV5-1	.	TRBJ1-2	TGCGCCAGCAGCTTCTCAGAGACAGGGCTAGGAGGCTACACCTTC	CASSFSETGLGGYTF
.	TRBV5-4	.	TRBJ1-3	TGTGCCAGCAGCACCGGAGGCGGAAACACCATATATTTT	CASSTGGGNTIYF
.	TRBV19	once	TRBJ2-6	TGTGCCAGTAGTAGGAGCTCTGGGGCCAACGTCCTGACTTTC	CASSRSSGANVLTF
TRBD1	TRBV2	.	TRBJ1-1	TGTGCCAGCAGTACGACAGGGAGGACTGAAGCTTTCTTT	CASSTTGRTEAFF
TRBD1	TRBV2	.	TRBJ1-5	TGTGCCAGCAGAGAGGGACAGCAGAGCAATCAGCCCCAGCATTTT	CASREGQQSNQPQHF
TRBD2	TRBV11-2	.	TRBJ2-5	TGTGCCAGCAGCTTCAAAGCGGGAGGACCAGAGACCCAGTACTTC	CASSFKAGGPETQYF
TRBD1	TRBV2	.	TRBJ2-1	TGTGCCAGTGGACAGGGATACAATGAGCAGTTCTTC	CASGQGYNEQFF
.	TRBV28	.	TRBJ2-7	TGTGCCAGCAGGACAGCCTCCTACGAGCAGTACTTC	CASRTASYEQYF